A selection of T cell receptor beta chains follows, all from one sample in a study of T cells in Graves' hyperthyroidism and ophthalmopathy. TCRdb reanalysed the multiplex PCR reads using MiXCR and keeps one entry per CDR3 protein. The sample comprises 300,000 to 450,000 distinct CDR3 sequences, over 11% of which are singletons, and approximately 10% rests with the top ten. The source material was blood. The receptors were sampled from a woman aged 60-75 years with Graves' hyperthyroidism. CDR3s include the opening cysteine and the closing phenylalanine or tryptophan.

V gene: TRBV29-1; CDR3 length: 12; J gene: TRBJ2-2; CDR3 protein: CSVDRDTGELFF
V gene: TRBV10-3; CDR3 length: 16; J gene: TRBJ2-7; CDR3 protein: CAISSRIGGPSYEQYF
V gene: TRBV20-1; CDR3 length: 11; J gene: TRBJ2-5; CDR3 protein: CSAENQETQYF
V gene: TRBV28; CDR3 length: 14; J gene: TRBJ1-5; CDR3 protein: CASSSRVGFQPQHF
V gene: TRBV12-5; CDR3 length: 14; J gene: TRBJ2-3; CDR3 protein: CASGFGSGTDTQYF
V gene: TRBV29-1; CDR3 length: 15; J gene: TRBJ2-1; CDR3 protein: CSVEIGQGGYNEQFF
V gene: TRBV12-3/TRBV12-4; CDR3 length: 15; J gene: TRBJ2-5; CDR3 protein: CASSSPFPTPETQYF
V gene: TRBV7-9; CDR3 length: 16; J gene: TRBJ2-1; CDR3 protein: CASSAPTGSSYNEQFF
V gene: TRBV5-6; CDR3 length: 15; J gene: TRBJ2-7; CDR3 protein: CASSFDTVGAGEQYF
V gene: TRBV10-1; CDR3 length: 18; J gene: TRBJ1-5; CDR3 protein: CASSFKETGSQGNQPQHF
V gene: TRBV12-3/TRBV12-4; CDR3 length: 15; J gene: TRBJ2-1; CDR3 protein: CASSLGGTSLTEQFF
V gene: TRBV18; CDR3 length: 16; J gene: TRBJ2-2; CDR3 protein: CASSQVHSKNTGELFF
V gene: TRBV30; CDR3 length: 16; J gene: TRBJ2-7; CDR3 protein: CAWTYPRTGGVYEQYF
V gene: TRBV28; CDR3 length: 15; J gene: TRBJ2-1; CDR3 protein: CASSSGTGGYNEQFF
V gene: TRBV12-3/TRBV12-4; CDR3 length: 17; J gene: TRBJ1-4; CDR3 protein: CASSLGTGGSSNEKLFF
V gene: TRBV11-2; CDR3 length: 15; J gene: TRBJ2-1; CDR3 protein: CASSLESGGRSEQFF
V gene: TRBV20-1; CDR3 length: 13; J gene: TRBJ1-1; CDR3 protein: CSASLQPNTEAFF
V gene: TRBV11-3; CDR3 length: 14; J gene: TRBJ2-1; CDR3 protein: CASSTRTSGGEQFF
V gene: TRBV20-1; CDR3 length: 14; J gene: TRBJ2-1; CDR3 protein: CSANDRGLYNEQFF
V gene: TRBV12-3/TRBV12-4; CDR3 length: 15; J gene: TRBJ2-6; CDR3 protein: CASTSPGAGANVLTF
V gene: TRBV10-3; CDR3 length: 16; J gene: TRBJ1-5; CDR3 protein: CAISEEGGIGNQPQHF
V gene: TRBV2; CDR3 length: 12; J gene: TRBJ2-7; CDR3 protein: CASRGGSYEQYF
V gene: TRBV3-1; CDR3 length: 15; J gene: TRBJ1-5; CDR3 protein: CASSQGQGANQPQHF
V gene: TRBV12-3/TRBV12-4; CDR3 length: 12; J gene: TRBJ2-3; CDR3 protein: CASNYRADTQYF
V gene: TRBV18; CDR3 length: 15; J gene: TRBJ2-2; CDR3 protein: CASSQGLPNTGELFF
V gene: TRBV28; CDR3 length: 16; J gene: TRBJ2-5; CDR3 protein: CASSPSPGQGRKTQYF
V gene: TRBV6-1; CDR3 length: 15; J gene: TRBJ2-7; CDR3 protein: CASRIWTSGGYEQYF
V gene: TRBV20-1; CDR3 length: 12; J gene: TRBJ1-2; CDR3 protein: CSAREGPDGYTF
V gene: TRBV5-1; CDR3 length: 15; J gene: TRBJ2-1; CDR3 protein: CASSLVGGLAYEQFF
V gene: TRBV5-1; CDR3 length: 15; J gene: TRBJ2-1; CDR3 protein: CASSPSPAAYNEQFF
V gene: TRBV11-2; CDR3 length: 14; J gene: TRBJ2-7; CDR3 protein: CASSLGASTYEQYF
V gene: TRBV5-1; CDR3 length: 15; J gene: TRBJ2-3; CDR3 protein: CASSWGQEGADTQYF
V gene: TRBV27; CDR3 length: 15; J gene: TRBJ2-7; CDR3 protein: CASRQGERSSYEQYF
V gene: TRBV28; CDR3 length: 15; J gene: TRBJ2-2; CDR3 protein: CASSAPGTNTGELFF
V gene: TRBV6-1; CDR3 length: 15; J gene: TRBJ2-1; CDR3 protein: CASSGTSGTVNEQFF
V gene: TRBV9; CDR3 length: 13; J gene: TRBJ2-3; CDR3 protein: CASSVTPTDTQYF
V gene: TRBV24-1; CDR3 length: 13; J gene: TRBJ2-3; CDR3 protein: CATGRETTDTQYF
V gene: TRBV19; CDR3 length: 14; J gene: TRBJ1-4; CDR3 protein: CASSSDRTNEKLFF
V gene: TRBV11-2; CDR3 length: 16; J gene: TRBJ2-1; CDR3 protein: CASTPSWAGTYNEQFF
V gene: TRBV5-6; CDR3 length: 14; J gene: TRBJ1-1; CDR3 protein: CASSGDRMNTEAFF
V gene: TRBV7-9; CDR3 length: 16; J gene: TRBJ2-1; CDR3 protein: CASSPAGGRTYNEQFF
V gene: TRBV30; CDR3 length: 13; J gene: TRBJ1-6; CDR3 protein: CAWSPGAYSPLHF
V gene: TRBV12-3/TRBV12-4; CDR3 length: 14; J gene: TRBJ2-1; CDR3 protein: CASSLSDVYNEQFF
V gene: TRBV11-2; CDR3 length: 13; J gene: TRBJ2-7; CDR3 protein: CASSFGSAYEQYF
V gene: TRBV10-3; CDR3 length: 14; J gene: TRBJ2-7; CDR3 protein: CAIMPVTGGYEQYF
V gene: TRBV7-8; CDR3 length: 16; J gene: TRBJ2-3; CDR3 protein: CASSLQGGLRPDTQYF
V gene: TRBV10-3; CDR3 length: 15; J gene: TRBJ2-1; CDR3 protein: CAIKAHSDSYNEQFF
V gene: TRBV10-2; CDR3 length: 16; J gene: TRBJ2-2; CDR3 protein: CASSGYEGLRAGELFF
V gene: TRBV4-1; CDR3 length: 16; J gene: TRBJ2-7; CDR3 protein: CASSQDTAGGSYEQYF
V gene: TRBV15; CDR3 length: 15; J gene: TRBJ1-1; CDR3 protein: CATSSLAGSNTEAFF
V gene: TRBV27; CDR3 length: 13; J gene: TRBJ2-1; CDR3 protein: CASSLVEGNEQFF